This TCR beta chain was documented in a study of beta chain features in type 1 diabetes. Overall study findings and caveats: Shortening that was moderate but significant affected the TCRB CDR3s of Type 1 diabetes patients in all four CD4+ subsets.

Expressed TCRB transcripts were sequenced because the isolated RNA had all been reverse transcribed beforehand. Assay used: immunoSEQ multiplex PCR; TCRdb lists only in-frame clones, some missing. This table has 130,000 to 150,000 clones, about 10% appearing once. This clone was found many times. Its antigen remains unidentified. This receptor was identified in a man aged 18 to 29 in good health. The sample consisted of naive CD4+ T cells from blood.

The CDR3 coding sequence is TGTGCCAGCAGCTTAGGGACGGGGGAGCAGTACTTC. Translating gives CASSLGTGEQYF. V and J are TRBV11-2 and TRBJ2-7; D might be TRBD2 (5 bases). The length of the CDR3 is 12 residues. Trimming shortened V by 1 base and J by 7 bases, and 8 bases separated the two germline ends. The germline V gene has CDR1 SGHAT and CDR2 FQNNGV. Together with reference TRBV11-2 and TRBJ2-7, the CDR3 gives the full variable domain: EAGVAQSPRYKIIEKRQSVAFWCNPISGHATLYWYQQILGQGPKLLIQFQNNGVVDDSQLPKDRFSAERLKGVDSTLKIQPAKLEDSAVYLCASSLGTGEQYFGPGTRLTVT.